Below, one TCR beta chain is given with its context. The data were taken from a study of CD8 T cells in Susac syndrome. The CDR3 totals 15 residues. The germline CDR1 and CDR2 sequences are SGHVS and FQNEAQ. With 0 bases removed from V and 4 bases from J, the gap between germline ends came to 12 bases. The RNA input was about 0.5 to 1 ug, and it was reverse transcribed with random hexamers. TCRdb recomputed calls from the immunoSEQ multiplex PCR reads with MiXCR, one row per CDR3 protein. The table records about 300,000 distinct CDR3 sequences, 70% to 90% of them present only once. Included as multiple sclerosis controls were treatment-naive patients who had stable or active relapsing-remitting disease.

The sequence came from a human donor with multiple sclerosis. The sequenced material came from CD8+ T cells from PBMCs. V and J are TRBV7-8 and TRBJ1-1; no firm D call. CDR3 in DNA: TGTGCCAGCAGCTTAGCGGCAGAGGGCGGCACTGAAGCTTTCTTT. Translating gives CASSLAAEGGTEAFF.